The 15 T cell receptor beta chains below all came from one sample that was sequenced in a study of cytomegalovirus exposure and HLA in healthy donors. Assay: immunoSEQ multiplex PCR; the TCRdb copy retains only in-frame clones and omits some. Altogether around 45,000 clones are present, more than 85% being singletons, with the ten largest covering 5.5% to 6.5%. The sample taken for sequencing was PBMCs. These TCRs come from a man aged 18 to 35 in good health and CMV-seronegative.

The gene calls are TRBV6-5 and TRBJ1-1; D is uncertain. The CDR3 contains 14 residues. Per the germline V gene, CDR1 is MNHEY and CDR2 is SVGAGI. V was cut by 6 bases and J by 0 bases, with 11 bases left in between. The CDR3 DNA reads TGTGCCAGCAGACTGACATCGTTGAACACTGAAGCTTTCTTT. Its protein product is CASRLTSLNTEAFF.

The chain joins TRBV5-4 to TRBJ1-1, with D unresolved. The CDR3 covers 13 residues. Germline V gene sequence: CDR1 SGHNT, CDR2 YYREEE (reference sequence). The V end lost 2 bases, the J end lost 1 base, and 6 bases lay between the germline ends. CDR3 nucleotide sequence: TGTGCCAGCAGCTTTATCCGGAACACTGAAGCTTTCTTT. Amino acids: CASSFIRNTEAFF.

The genes are TRBV19 and TRBJ1-5; 7 bases are shared with TRBD1. The germline V gene has CDR1 LNHDA and CDR2 SQIVND (reference sequence). CDR3 length: 13 residues. J lost 1 base, V lost 8 bases, and 2 bases had no gene match. The CDR3 DNA reads TGTGCCAGTGACAGGGCAAGCAATCAGCCCCAGCATTTT. Translated, it gives CASDRASNQPQHF.

The chain is built from TRBV11-2 and TRBJ2-3; maybe TRBD2 (6 bases). Trimming took off 5 bases at V and 0 bases at J, with 12 bases between the two ends. Germline V lookup: CDR1 SGHAT, CDR2 FQNNGV. CDR3 length equals 15 residues. In DNA form, the CDR3 reads TGTGCCAGCAGCACCTCCGGGACTAGCACAGATACGCAGTATTTT. It codes for CASSTSGTSTDTQYF.

DNA of the CDR3: TGTGCCAGCAGCCCAGCGGGGGGGGCCTACGAGCAGTACTTC. Residues: CASSPAGGAYEQYF. V gene TRBV7-2 combines with J gene TRBJ2-7, with 10 bases fitting TRBD2. The CDR3 length is 14 residues. Trimming took 5 bases from V and 2 from J; bases not matched to a gene: 3. Germline assignment: CDR1 SGHTA and CDR2 FQGNSA.

The J gene is TRBJ1-5, the V gene TRBV6-5; tentatively, D is TRBD1 (5 bases). The CDR3 consists of 14 residues. Trimming shortened V by 3 bases and J by 4 bases, and 10 bases separated the two germline ends. Germline CDR1 is MNHEY and CDR2 is SVGAGI. CDR3 protein: CASSYSGFNQPQHF. CDR3 coding DNA: TGTGCCAGCAGTTATTCAGGGTTTAATCAGCCCCAGCATTTT.

V and J are TRBV19 and TRBJ1-5; 8 bases are a match to TRBD1. Looked up from germline, CDR1 is LNHDA and CDR2 is SQIVND (reference sequence). The CDR3 is 18 amino acids. The trim removed 4 bases at V and 1 base at J, leaving 12 bases unmatched. CDR3 nucleotide sequence: TGTGCCAGTAGTACCGACGCGACAGGGGTTGACAGCAATCAGCCCCAGCATTTT. The encoded protein is CASSTDATGVDSNQPQHF.

J is TRBJ1-2 and V is TRBV18, with D perhaps matching TRBD1 (6 bases). With 1 base removed from V and 6 bases from J, the gap between germline ends came to 9 bases. In germline, CDR1 is KGHSH, CDR2 LQKENI. The CDR3 is made up of 13 amino acids. The CDR3 DNA sequence: TGTGCCAGCTCACCACTTCCAGGGGATGGCTACACCTTC. It specifies CASSPLPGDGYTF.

In nucleotides, the CDR3 is TGTGCCACCACCTGGACAGAGAACACCGGGGAGCTGTTTTTT. Its protein product is CATTWTENTGELFF. The chain has TRBV5-8 and TRBJ2-2, with D perhaps matching TRBD1 (6 bases). Trimming pared 9 bases from V and 1 base from J, leaving 13 bases between. This CDR3 region has 14 residues. The germline V gene has CDR1 SGHTS and CDR2 YDEGEE.

The chain has TRBV27 and TRBJ1-4; 7 nucleotides agree with TRBD1. With V trimmed by 2 bases and J by 0 bases, 3 bases remained unmatched. CDR1 and CDR2 from the germline V gene are MNHEY and SMNVEV (reference sequence). The CDR3 covers 16 residues. The CDR3 region is CASSLRTGPTNEKLFF. The DNA of the CDR3 is TGTGCCAGCAGTTTAAGGACAGGACCAACTAATGAAAAACTGTTTTTT.

This chain links TRBV7-2 with TRBJ1-4; the D gene is possibly TRBD1 (6 bases). V lost 2 bases, J lost 8 bases, and 21 bases lay in between. The CDR3 sequence is 17 residues long. Germline values: CDR1 SGHTA, CDR2 FQGNSA. CDR3 loop: CASSLTGGGRVREKLFF. The CDR3 DNA sequence: TGTGCCAGCAGCTTAACGGGCGGGGGGCGCGTAAGGGAAAAACTGTTTTTT.

The genes are TRBV15 and TRBJ2-7, with D unclear. Germline CDR1 and CDR2: LNHNV and YYDKDF (reference sequence). This CDR3 comprises 15 residues. Trimming left V 3 bases short and J 2 bases short, with 14 bases between. The CDR3 spells CATSRGGLKAYEQYF. CDR3 coding DNA: TGTGCCACCAGCAGGGGTGGGCTGAAAGCCTACGAGCAGTACTTC.

The rearrangement links TRBV18 to TRBJ2-7; a possible D gene is TRBD1 (5 bases). Germline CDR1 KGHSH, CDR2 LQKENI. The V end lost 3 bases, the J end lost 6 bases, and 9 bases lay between the germline ends. The CDR3 loop spans 12 amino acids. The CDR3 DNA sequence: TGTGCCAGCTCACCCAGGGTACCCGAGCAGTACTTC. It is translated as CASSPRVPEQYF. Full variable domain (rest looked up from reference TRBV18 and TRBJ2-7): NAGVMQNPRHLVRRRGQEARLRCSPMKGHSHVYWYRQLPEEGLKFMVYLQKENIIDESGMPKERFSAEFPKEGPSILRIQQVVRGDSAAYFCASSPRVPEQYFGPGTRLTVT.

The chain employs TRBV29-1 and TRBJ2-7; 12 positions match TRBD1. CDR3 length equals 16 residues. Germline CDR1 SQVTM, CDR2 ANQGSEA. The junction had 13 bases not matched to a gene; V was cut back by 8 bases and J by 2 bases. The CDR3 sequence: CSTWIPGTGGAYEQYF. The CDR3 region has the DNA TGCAGCACATGGATCCCCGGGACAGGGGGCGCCTACGAGCAGTACTTC.

The gene calls are TRBV6-5 and TRBJ1-5, with a possible D match to TRBD1 (6 bases). Germline V gene data show CDR1 as MNHEY and CDR2 as SVGAGI. There are 15 residues in the CDR3. V lost 2 bases and J lost 1, with 9 bases in between. CDR3 amino acids: CASSYRGASNQPQHF. In DNA, the CDR3 is TGTGCCAGCAGTTACCGGGGGGCGAGCAATCAGCCCCAGCATTTT.